One and the same sample provided the 25 T cell receptor beta chains below, sequenced in a study of T cells in Graves' hyperthyroidism and ophthalmopathy. Authors of the study amplified TCR beta CDR3 regions from RNA transcripts. In the first-round RT-PCR of the TCR CDR3, the HTBI primer set was used. TCRdb used MiXCR to reprocess the multiplex PCR reads, holding one entry per CDR3 protein. The data show about 410,000 distinct CDR3 sequences, about 14% seen once. Material for sequencing was blood. These receptors were taken from a woman in her 30s with Graves' ophthalmopathy.

This clonotype was observed many times. This chain uses TRBV5-1 with TRBJ1-5, with TRBD1 identical over 9 bases. This CDR3 has 15 amino acids. Trimming at V came to 4 bases and at J to 6 bases, leaving 8 bases not matched to a gene. Germline CDR1 and CDR2: SGHRS and YFSETQ. Written as DNA, the CDR3 is TGCGCCAGCAGCCTAACGACAGGGGGTAGTCAGCCCCAGCATTTT. Translating gives CASSLTTGGSQPQHF.

This clonotype was detected many times. The chain links TRBV10-1 to TRBJ1-1; TRBD1 agrees at 12 bases. This CDR3 comprises 16 residues. Germline-derived CDR1 and CDR2 are WNHNN and SYGVQD (reference sequence). J gave up 6 bases and V 4 bases, and 9 bases lay outside the gene matches. This CDR3 is CASSAHQGQGASEAFF. In DNA form, the CDR3 reads TGCGCCAGCAGTGCTCACCAGGGACAGGGGGCCTCTGAAGCTTTCTTT.

The gene calls are TRBV7-2 and TRBJ1-4; D call uncertain. Trimming took 5 bases from V and 7 from J, leaving 11 bases between them. The CDR3 loop spans 13 amino acids. Germline-derived CDR1 and CDR2 are SGHTA and FQGNSA. The CDR3 reads CASSPGLGEKLFF. CDR3 coding DNA: TGTGCCAGCAGCCCAGGACTCGGTGAAAAACTGTTTTTT.

This clonotype was seen repeatedly, ten times or more. J is TRBJ1-1 and V is TRBV9; D is unclear. The CDR3 totals 14 residues. V was shortened by 4 bases and J by 1 base, with 11 bases between the two germline ends. The germline V gene encodes CDR1 SGDLS and CDR2 YYNGEE. The CDR3 coding sequence is TGTGCCAGCAGCCTCAAGGTGGGGAACACTGAAGCTTTCTTT. Residues: CASSLKVGNTEAFF.

On this clonotype: A much larger clone lies a single base off, so this may be a read error. The chain uses TRBV7-8 and TRBJ2-5; possibly TRBD1 or TRBD2 for D (5 bases each). This CDR3 has 18 amino acids. Germline V CDR1 and CDR2: SGHVS, FQNEAQ. The germline V and J ends were trimmed by 3 bases and 5 bases, with 25 bases remaining between them. CDR3 bases: TGTGCCAGCAGCTTGTGGCGGCTATCCCCAGAGGGGCGGGAGACCCAGTACTTC. Translation: CASSLWRLSPEGRETQYF.

The gene calls are TRBV20-1 and TRBJ1-5; D is ambiguous. Germline CDR1 reads DFQATT; CDR2 reads SNEGSKA (reference sequence). The CDR3 loop spans 14 amino acids. CDR3 sequence: CWHPGDILNQPQHF. CDR3 nucleotides: TGCTGGCACCCAGGCGACATTCTCAATCAGCCCCAGCATTTT.

The genes are TRBV19 and TRBJ1-1; a possible D gene is TRBD1 (5 bases). The V gene lost 5 bases and the J gene lost 1 base, with 11 bases spanning the gap. The CDR3 loop spans 14 amino acids. The germline V gene encodes CDR1 LNHDA and CDR2 SQIVND (reference sequence). CDR3 bases: TGTGCCAGTAGTTCGGGACGGTCGAACACTGAAGCTTTCTTT. Protein sequence: CASSSGRSNTEAFF.

This sequence joins TRBV6-1 and TRBJ2-3; D call uncertain. Germline assignment: CDR1 MNHNS and CDR2 SASEGT. CDR3 size: 13 residues. V dropped 6 bases and J dropped 6 bases, with 13 bases sitting between them. The CDR3: CASSLRGYDTQYF. The CDR3 bases are TGTGCCAGCAGCCTACGTGGGTATGATACGCAGTATTTT.

Comment on this clonotype: With a much larger clone just one base away, this may be a read error. The chain is built from TRBV3-1 and TRBJ2-7, with TRBD2 matching over 9 bases. The V segment lost 8 bases and the J segment 2 bases; nucleotides outside the gene matches: 10. CDR3 length: 15 amino acids. In germline, CDR1 is LGHDT, CDR2 YNNKEL (reference sequence). CDR3 sequence: CASGVAGVIPYEQYF. The CDR3, as DNA: TGTGCCAGCGGCGTAGCGGGGGTTATACCCTACGAGCAGTACTTC.

This clonotype showed up many times. This sequence joins TRBV30 and TRBJ1-2; D remains ambiguous. The V gene's germline CDR1 is GTSNPN and CDR2 SVGIG (reference sequence). The V gene lost 7 bases and the J gene lost 6 bases, with 18 bases spanning the gap. The CDR3 is 13 residues long. The CDR3 loop is CASPRRRTDGYTF. CDR3 DNA sequence: TGTGCCTCCCCCCGGAGAAGGACCGATGGCTACACCTTC.

This clonotype was found many times. The chain couples TRBV6-2 or TRBV6-3 to TRBJ1-2; D is unclear. Germline V gene data show CDR1 as MNHEY and CDR2 as SVGEGT. CDR3 length: 14 residues. V was shortened by 4 bases and J by 2 bases, with 11 bases between the two germline ends. The CDR3 region has the DNA TGTGCCAGCAGTTTGGCAGGCCCAAACTATGGCTACACCTTC. Amino acids: CASSLAGPNYGYTF.

This clonotype was counted between two and nine times. The genes are TRBV19 and TRBJ2-6; D may be TRBD1 (6 bases). CDR3 length: 16 residues. Trimming left V 5 bases short and J 0 bases short, with 11 bases between. Germline CDR1 is LNHDA and CDR2 is SQIVND (reference sequence). In nucleotides, the CDR3 is TGTGCCAGTAGTCAGGGGCTCCCCTCTGGGGCCAACGTCCTGACTTTC. This encodes CASSQGLPSGANVLTF. Combining the CDR3 with reference TRBV19 and TRBJ2-6 gives the whole variable domain DGGITQSPKYLFRKEGQNVTLSCEQNLNHDAMYWYRQDPGQGLRLIYYSQIVNDFQKGDIAEGYSVSREKKESFPLTVTSAQKNPTAFYLCASSQGLPSGANVLTFGAGSRLTVL.

This clonotype was recorded a few times. This chain joins TRBV3-1 and TRBJ1-3; possibly TRBD1 for D (5 bases). The CDR3 totals 15 residues. Germline-derived CDR1 and CDR2 are LGHDT and YNNKEL (reference sequence). V was cut by 4 bases and J by 2 bases, with 12 bases left in between. The CDR3 sequence: CASSPAWGAGNTIYF. CDR3 nucleotide sequence: TGTGCCAGCAGCCCCGCCTGGGGGGCTGGAAACACCATATATTTT.

In this sample, this clonotype turned up a few times. V usage is TRBV5-6 and J usage is TRBJ1-5; D gene ambiguous. The germline gives CDR1 SGHDT, CDR2 YYEEEE. This CDR3 is built from 17 residues. Trimming took off 0 bases at V and 1 base at J, with 14 bases between the two ends. The CDR3 spells CASSLAGVLVSNQPQHF. The CDR3 DNA is TGTGCCAGCAGCTTGGCCGGGGTATTGGTGAGCAATCAGCCCCAGCATTTT.

V and J are TRBV24-1 and TRBJ2-7; D possibly corresponds to TRBD2 (6 bases). Germline CDR1 KGHDR, CDR2 SFDVKD. Deletions cut 5 bases from V and 2 bases from J, with 9 bases between. This CDR3 has 13 residues. Written as DNA, the CDR3 is TGTGCCACCAGTGCGGGGGTCCCCTACGAGCAGTACTTC. Protein sequence: CATSAGVPYEQYF.

This clonotype appeared a few times. V gene TRBV19 combines with J gene TRBJ1-1; D is uncertain. Germline CDR1 reads LNHDA; CDR2 reads SQIVND (reference sequence). CDR3 length: 14 amino acids. The germline V and J ends were trimmed by 1 base and 8 bases, with 14 bases remaining between them. The chain's CDR3 is CASSIGRGPPEAFF. CDR3 coding DNA: TGTGCCAGTAGTATAGGACGCGGCCCACCAGAAGCTTTCTTT.

This clonotype was seen many times. The chain links TRBV2 to TRBJ2-3; 10 bases line up with TRBD2. The germline CDR1 and CDR2 sequences are SNHLY and FYNNEI. V lost 3 bases, J lost 5 bases, and 2 bases stayed unmatched. This CDR3 has 14 amino acids. This CDR3 is CASSEGLALDTQYF. CDR3 nucleotide sequence: TGTGCCAGCAGTGAGGGACTAGCGTTAGATACGCAGTATTTT.

This clonotype came up a few times. This chain joins TRBV9 and TRBJ2-1; maybe TRBD1 (6 bases). The germline V and J ends were trimmed by 0 bases and 5 bases, with 18 bases remaining between them. Germline CDR1 and CDR2: SGDLS and YYNGEE. The CDR3 has 17 amino acids. DNA for the CDR3: TGTGCCAGCAGCGTAGAACTCGCCAGGGGTCGCAACAATGAGCAGTTCTTC. It codes for CASSVELARGRNNEQFF. The variable domain in full, completed from reference TRBV9 and TRBJ2-1, reads DSGVTQTPKHLITATGQRVTLRCSPRSGDLSVYWYQQSLDQGLQFLIQYYNGEERAKGNILERFSAQQFPDLHSELNLSSLELGDSALYFCASSVELARGRNNEQFFGPGTRLTVL.

This clonotype showed up just a few times. V is TRBV25-1 and J is TRBJ2-7; D unclear. The CDR3 extends over 14 amino acids. The germline gives CDR1 MGHDK, CDR2 SYGVNS. Trimming left V 5 bases short and J 2 bases short, with 13 bases between. CDR3 nucleotide sequence: TGTGCCAGCAGTCCCCTGGACGGAACCTACGAGCAGTACTTC. The encoded protein is CASSPLDGTYEQYF.

This clonotype appeared a few times. This rearrangement joins TRBV28 to TRBJ1-6, with 7 bases aligning to TRBD1. With V trimmed by 5 bases and J by 17 bases, 12 bases remained unmatched. Germline CDR1 MDHEN, CDR2 SYDVKM. The CDR3 is made up of 13 amino acids. Here the CDR3 DNA reads TGTGCCAGCAGTCCCACCCCCGGACAGGCTGTCCACTTT. This sequence encodes CASSPTPGQAVHF.

The chain recombines TRBV7-8 with TRBJ2-6; TRBD1 matches at 7 bases. This CDR3 region has 18 residues. The V segment lost 5 bases and the J segment 0 bases; nucleotides outside the gene matches: 10. Germline V gives CDR1 SGHVS, CDR2 FQNEAQ. The CDR3 loop reads CASSQWPGQSSGANVLTF. The DNA of the CDR3 is TGTGCCAGCAGCCAATGGCCGGGACAGAGCTCTGGGGCCAACGTCCTGACTTTC.

This clonotype was found many times. The chain links TRBV12-3 or TRBV12-4 to TRBJ2-7; 7 nucleotides line up with TRBD2. V gave up 6 bases and J gave up 1 base; unmatched junction bases: 12. The CDR3 consists of 16 residues. CDR3 nucleotides: TGTGCCAGCAGCCCTTTGGGGGGGAGTGGGTCCTACGAGCAGTACTTC. Protein: CASSPLGGSGSYEQYF.

In this sample, this clonotype turned up many times. This rearrangement joins TRBV12-3 or TRBV12-4 to TRBJ2-1; 10 bases fit TRBD2. The CDR3 is 15 amino acids. Trimming cost V 2 bases and J 7 bases; bases outside gene matches: 5. The CDR3: CASSLIAGGYNEQFF. CDR3 nucleotides: TGTGCCAGCAGTTTAATAGCGGGGGGCTATAATGAGCAGTTCTTC.

In this sample, this clonotype turned up a few times. This may stem from a read error, because a much larger clone lies one nucleotide away. The V and J genes are TRBV18 and TRBJ1-1; D is perhaps TRBD1 (6 bases). The CDR3 runs 14 residues. Germline V gene data show CDR1 as KGHSH and CDR2 as LQKENI. The CDR3 spells CASSMGGMNAEAFF. The CDR3 DNA follows: TGTGCCAGCTCTATGGGGGGCATGAACGCTGAAGCTTTCTTT.

This clonotype was seen ten or more times. This sequence joins TRBV30 and TRBJ1-3; D not resolved. V was pared by 0 bases and J by 4 bases, with 1 base between. The germline V gene encodes CDR1 GTSNPN and CDR2 SVGIG (reference sequence). The CDR3 runs to 11 residues. The CDR3 bases are TGTGCCTGGAGTGTAGGAAACACCATATATTTT. Its protein product is CAWSVGNTIYF.